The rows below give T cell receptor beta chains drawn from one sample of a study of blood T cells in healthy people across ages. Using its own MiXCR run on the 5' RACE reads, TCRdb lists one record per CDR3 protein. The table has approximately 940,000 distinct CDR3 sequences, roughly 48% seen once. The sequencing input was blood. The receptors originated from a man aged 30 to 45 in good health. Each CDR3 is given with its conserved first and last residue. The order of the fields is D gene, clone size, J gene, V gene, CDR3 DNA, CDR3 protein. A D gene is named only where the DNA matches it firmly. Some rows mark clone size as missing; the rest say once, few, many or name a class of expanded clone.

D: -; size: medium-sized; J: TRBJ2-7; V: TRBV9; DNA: TGTGCCAGCAGCGAGACAGACCGCTACGAGCAGTACTTC; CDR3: CASSETDRYEQYF
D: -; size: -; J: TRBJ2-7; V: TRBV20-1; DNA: TGCAGTGCTAGAGATGAGTCCCACGAGCAGTACTTC; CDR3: CSARDESHEQYF
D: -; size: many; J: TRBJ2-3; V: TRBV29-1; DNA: TGCAGCGTTGATCTTACTACGGGTGATACGCAGTATTTT; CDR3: CSVDLTTGDTQYF
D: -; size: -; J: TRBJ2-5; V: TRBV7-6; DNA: TGTGCCAGCAGCTTAAAGATAAACAGGGAGACCCAGTACTTC; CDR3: CASSLKINRETQYF
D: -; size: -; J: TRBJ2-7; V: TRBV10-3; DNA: TGTGCCATCAGTGAAATCTTCAGGGGAAGCTCCTACAATGAGCAGTACTTC; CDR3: CAISEIFRGSSYNEQYF
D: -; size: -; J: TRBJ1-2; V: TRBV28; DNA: TGTGCCAGCAGTCCTCCGGGTCCCACGTGGGGCTACACCTTC; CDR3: CASSPPGPTWGYTF
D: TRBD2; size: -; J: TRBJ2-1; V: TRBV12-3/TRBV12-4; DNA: TGTGCCAGCAGTCTAGCGGAGGGCGGCAATGAGCAGTTCTTC; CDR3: CASSLAEGGNEQFF
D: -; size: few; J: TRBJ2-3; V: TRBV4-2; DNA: TGTGCCAGCAGCCAAGTGCACATTGGGGCGGGTAGGAGCGGAGATACGCAGTATTTT; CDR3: CASSQVHIGAGRSGDTQYF
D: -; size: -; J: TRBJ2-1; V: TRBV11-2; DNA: TGTGCCAGCAGCTTAGAGGTCAGAAAGCAGTTCTTC; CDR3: CASSLEVRKQFF
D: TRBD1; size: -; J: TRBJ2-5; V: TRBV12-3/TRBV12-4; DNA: TGTGCCAGCAGCCCTAGACAGGGGGAGGTCCAGACCCAGTACTTC; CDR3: CASSPRQGEVQTQYF
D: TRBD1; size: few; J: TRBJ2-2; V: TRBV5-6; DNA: TGTGCCAGCAGCTTGTCTTTAATGGAGATACAGGGGATAACCGGGGAGCTGTTTTTT; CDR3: CASSLSLMEIQGITGELFF
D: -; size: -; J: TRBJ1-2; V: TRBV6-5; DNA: TGTGCCAGCAGTTACTCCGCCACCGAGGGGGGCTATGGCTGCACCTTC; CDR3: CASSYSATEGGYGCTF
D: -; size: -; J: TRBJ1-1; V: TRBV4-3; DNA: TGCGCCAGCAGCCAAGGGGGGGGTGAAAGGGCAAGACTGAACACTGAAGCTTTCTTT; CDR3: CASSQGGGERARLNTEAFF
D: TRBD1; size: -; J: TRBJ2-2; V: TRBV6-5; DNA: TGTGCCAGCAGCACGGACAGGCTAACAAACACCGGGGAGCTGTTTTTT; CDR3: CASSTDRLTNTGELFF
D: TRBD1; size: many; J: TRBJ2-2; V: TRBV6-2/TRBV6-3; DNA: TGTGCCAGCAGTACAGGACAGGGTCACACCGGGGAGCTGTTTTTT; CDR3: CASSTGQGHTGELFF
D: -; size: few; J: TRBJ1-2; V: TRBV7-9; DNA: TGTGCCAGCAGCTTAGCGTTCGCAGAAGCTAACTATGGCTACACCTTC; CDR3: CASSLAFAEANYGYTF
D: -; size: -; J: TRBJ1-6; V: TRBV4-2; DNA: TGTGCCAGCAGCCAAGATATAGGCTCCTATAATTCACCCCTCCACTTT; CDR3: CASSQDIGSYNSPLHF
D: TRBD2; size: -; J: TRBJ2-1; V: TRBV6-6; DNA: TGTGCCAGCAGTAACGGACTAGCGGGGAACAATGAGCAGTTCTTC; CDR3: CASSNGLAGNNEQFF
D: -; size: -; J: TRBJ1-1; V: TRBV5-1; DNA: TGCGCCAGCAGCTCGACAGGAGGTCTAGGCACTGAAGCTTTCTTT; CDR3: CASSSTGGLGTEAFF
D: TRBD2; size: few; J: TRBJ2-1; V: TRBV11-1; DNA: TGTGCCAGCAGCTTAGCCTCCGCGGGACTAGCGGGAGGGCCTCCGTACAATGAGCAGTTCTTC; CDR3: CASSLASAGLAGGPPYNEQFF